This T cell receptor beta chain was identified in a study of cytomegalovirus exposure and HLA in healthy donors. Study conclusions and caveats: Among TCR beta chains, those listed as cytomegalovirus-associated numbered 164. Some V segments, including TRBV6-2 and TRBV6-3, were excluded as indistinguishable. In a later analysis, donors in an Asian-associated ancestry cluster reportedly had fewer N-insertions in productive TCRs than the cohort mean.

The CDR3 consists of 15 residues. Germline trimming cut 1 base from V and 3 bases from J; bases unmatched to any gene: 5. Germline values: CDR1 SEHNR, CDR2 FQNEAQ (reference sequence). PCR used 60 Vbeta primers and 13 Jbeta primers. The protocol was immunoSEQ multiplex PCR, while the TCRdb copy is restricted to in-frame clones and leaves out a portion. The table has some 180,000 clones, roughly 87% seen once. Turning to this clone: As yet, its antigen is unknown.

J is TRBJ2-7 and V is TRBV7-9; 8 bases match TRBD1. Sequencing was carried out using PBMCs. This TCR was sampled from a boy aged 2 to 10 in good health and CMV-seronegative. The CDR3 bases are TGTGCCAGCAGCTTAGGTCTAACAGGGGGCTACGAGCAGTACTTC. Protein sequence: CASSLGLTGGYEQYF.